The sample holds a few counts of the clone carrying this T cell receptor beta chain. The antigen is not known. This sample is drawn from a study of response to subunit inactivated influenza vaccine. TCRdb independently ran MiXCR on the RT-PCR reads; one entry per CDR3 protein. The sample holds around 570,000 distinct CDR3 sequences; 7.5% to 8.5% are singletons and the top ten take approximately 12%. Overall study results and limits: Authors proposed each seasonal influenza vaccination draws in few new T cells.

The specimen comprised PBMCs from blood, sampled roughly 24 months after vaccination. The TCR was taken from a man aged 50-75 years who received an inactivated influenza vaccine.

This chain's CDR3 is CASSFDQGNTQYF. The CDR3, as DNA: TGTGCCAGCAGCTTCGATCAGGGGAATACGCAGTATTTT. V usage is TRBV7-7 and J usage is TRBJ2-3; D may be TRBD1 (6 bases). Germline V lookup: CDR1 SSHAT, CDR2 FNYEAQ (reference sequence). There are 13 residues in the CDR3. V was pared by 3 bases and J by 7 bases, with 11 bases between.